The 26 T cell receptor beta chains below were found in one sample sequenced in a study of cytomegalovirus exposure and HLA in healthy donors. 13 Jbeta primers and 60 Vbeta primers were used for the PCR. Assay used: immunoSEQ multiplex PCR; TCRdb lists only in-frame clones, some missing. In total, the table holds roughly 100,000 clones. Sequenced input: PBMCs. The receptors come from a man aged 40-50 years in good health and CMV-seronegative.

V and J are TRBV11-2 and TRBJ1-1; D uncertain. Germline lookup yields CDR1 SGHAT and CDR2 FQNNGV. The CDR3 has 15 amino acids. The CDR3 here is CASAPMAGMNTEAFF. CDR3 DNA: TGTGCGTCGGCGCCTATGGCGGGAATGAACACTGAAGCTTTCTTT.

The chain uses TRBV28 and TRBJ1-5; 8 bases agree with TRBD1. Germline trimming cut 4 bases from V and 6 bases from J; bases unmatched to any gene: 11. The CDR3 runs to 16 residues. Germline V gene sequence: CDR1 MDHEN, CDR2 SYDVKM. The CDR3 DNA reads TGTGCCAGCAGTTCCTTGCCTACAGGGGGGACTCAGCCCCAGCATTTT. Protein sequence: CASSSLPTGGTQPQHF. The full variable domain, in which reference TRBV28 and TRBJ1-5 provide the parts outside the CDR3, is DVKVTQSSRYLVKRTGEKVFLECVQDMDHENMFWYRQDPGLGLRLIYFSYDVKMKEKGDIPEGYSVSREKKERFSLILESASTNQTSMYLCASSSLPTGGTQPQHFGDGTRLSIL.

The J gene is TRBJ1-2, the V gene TRBV11-2; TRBD1 aligns across 12 bases. The CDR3 sequence is 15 residues long. Germline V gene lookup returns CDR1 SGHAT and CDR2 FQNNGV. With 5 bases clipped from V and 8 bases from J, the junction kept 9 bases outside the gene matches. CDR3 sequence (DNA): TGTGCCAGCAGCAAAACGGGACAGGGGGCGGGAGGCTACACCTTC. This translates into CASSKTGQGAGGYTF.

The V gene is TRBV19, the J gene TRBJ1-2; the D gene is possibly TRBD1 (6 bases). In germline, CDR1 is LNHDA, CDR2 SQIVND (reference sequence). This CDR3 region has 13 residues. V lost 5 bases and J lost 6, with 13 bases in between. DNA of the CDR3: TGTGCCAGTAGTTTACAGGGAATGGATGGCTACACCTTC. Its translation: CASSLQGMDGYTF.

The V and J genes are TRBV7-6 and TRBJ2-6; D may be TRBD1 (5 bases). Germline lookup yields CDR1 SGHVS and CDR2 FNYEAQ. The V and J ends lost 2 bases and 1 base respectively, with 15 bases between them. The CDR3 has 18 amino acids. CDR3 sequence reads: CASSLLTAGPSGANVLTF. CDR3 nucleotide sequence: TGTGCCAGCAGCTTACTAACGGCAGGGCCTTCTGGGGCCAACGTCCTGACTTTC.

As to this clone: Within the sample, other DNA sequences also encode this same CDR3. The J gene is TRBJ2-5, the V gene TRBV7-8; the match to TRBD2 covers 10 bases. CDR3 length equals 15 residues. Germline values: CDR1 SGHVS, CDR2 FQNEAQ. V gave up 4 bases and J gave up 2 bases; unmatched junction bases: 4. The DNA for the CDR3 is TGTGCCAGCAGCTCCGGACTAGCGGCACAAGAGACCCAGTACTTC. Residues: CASSSGLAAQETQYF.

The CDR3 nucleotides read TGTGCCAGCAGCTTAAGCGGGGGACTCTCCTACGAGCAGTACTTC. Protein: CASSLSGGLSYEQYF. The rearrangement uses TRBV11-3 and TRBJ2-7; 8 positions agree with TRBD2. There are 15 residues in the CDR3. With 2 bases clipped from V and 0 bases from J, the junction kept 3 bases outside the gene matches. The V gene's germline CDR1 is SGHNT and CDR2 YENEEA.

The rearrangement joins TRBV15 to TRBJ2-5; D perhaps matches TRBD1 (6 bases). With the DNA end fitting TRBJ2-7 better, the J assignment may be wrong. CDR1 is LNHNV, CDR2 YYDKDF, per germline (reference sequence). CDR3 length equals 12 residues. CDR3 amino acids: CATATGSYEQYF. The CDR3 nucleotides read TGTGCCACCGCTACAGGGTCCTACGAGCAGTACTTC.

V and J are TRBV10-3 and TRBJ2-7; the match to TRBD1 covers 8 bases. CDR1 and CDR2 from the germline V gene are ENHRY and SYGVKD. This CDR3 spans 13 amino acids. After removal of 7 bases from V and 7 bases from J, the junction contained 9 bases not matched to a gene. DNA for the CDR3: TGTGCCATCACTTCGGACAGGGAGGAGGAGCAGTACTTC. It specifies CAITSDREEEQYF.

The rearrangement links TRBV14 to TRBJ1-6; 8 nucleotides align to TRBD1. Germline lookup yields CDR1 SGHDN and CDR2 FVKESK. The CDR3 covers 14 residues. Losses at the gene ends were 5 bases for V and 7 bases for J; bases not matched to a gene: 4. The DNA for the CDR3 is TGTGCCAGCAGCGGGAGACAGGGGAATTCACCCCTCCACTTT. Translating it yields CASSGRQGNSPLHF.

V is TRBV30 and J is TRBJ1-5, with TRBD1 identical over 7 bases. Per the germline V gene, CDR1 is GTSNPN and CDR2 is SVGIG (reference sequence). CDR3 length equals 15 residues. The V segment lost 0 bases and the J segment 3 bases; nucleotides outside the gene matches: 5. The CDR3: CAWSVPGQPNQPQHF. The CDR3, as DNA: TGTGCCTGGAGTGTACCGGGACAGCCCAATCAGCCCCAGCATTTT. The full variable domain, rest sourced from reference TRBV30 and TRBJ1-5, is SQTIHQWPATLVQPVGSPLSLECTVEGTSNPNLYWYRQAAGRGLQLLFYSVGIGQISSEVPQNLSASRPQDRQFILSSKKLLLSDSGFYLCAWSVPGQPNQPQHFGDGTRLSIL.

The V call is TRBV5-1, the J call TRBJ2-1; 7 bases align to TRBD2. The V and J ends lost 4 bases and 3 bases, in that order; junction bases with no gene match: 7. Germline assignment: CDR1 SGHRS and CDR2 YFSETQ. The CDR3 length is 15 residues. CDR3 protein: CASSPVLADYNEQFF. CDR3 DNA sequence: TGCGCCAGCAGCCCGGTTCTAGCGGACTACAATGAGCAGTTCTTC.

This chain joins TRBV7-2 and TRBJ1-2, with D uncertain. This CDR3 has 17 amino acids. The V end was cut by 3 bases, the J end by 2 bases, with 19 bases between. Per germline, CDR1 SGHTA and CDR2 FQGNSA. CDR3 sequence reads: CASSLTASGRRNYGYTF. The CDR3 DNA reads as TGTGCCAGCAGCTTGACTGCCTCTGGGAGGAGAAACTATGGCTACACCTTC. Supplemented by reference TRBV7-2 and TRBJ1-2, the full variable domain reads GAGVSQSPSNKVTEKGKDVELRCDPISGHTALYWYRQSLGQGLEFLIYFQGNSAPDKSGLPSDRFSAERTGGSVSTLTIQRTQQEDSAVYLCASSLTASGRRNYGYTFGSGTRLTVV.

CDR3 sequence: CASSLDRADTQYF. The CDR3 DNA reads TGTGCCAGCAGCTTAGATCGCGCAGATACGCAGTATTTT. The V gene is TRBV13, the J gene TRBJ2-3; D unclear. Germline V gene lookup returns CDR1 PRHDT and CDR2 FYEKMQ (reference sequence). The CDR3 covers 13 residues. With 1 base removed from V and 4 bases from J, the gap between germline ends came to 6 bases.

The chain couples TRBV7-9 to TRBJ1-1, with 7 positions matching TRBD1. Trimming took 6 bases from V and 2 from J; bases not matched to a gene: 6. Germline V gene lookup returns CDR1 SEHNR and CDR2 FQNEAQ (reference sequence). This CDR3 has 14 residues. The CDR3 DNA reads as TGTGCCAGCAGTTTCGGGACAGCTAACACTGAAGCTTTCTTT. It codes for CASSFGTANTEAFF.

The genes are TRBV9 and TRBJ2-7, with D unclear. Germline lookup yields CDR1 SGDLS and CDR2 YYNGEE. V was pared by 3 bases and J by 1 base, with 11 bases between. The CDR3 has 14 amino acids. The CDR3 DNA reads TGTGCCAGCAGCGCTGGTCCCCAGTCCTACGAGCAGTACTTC. This sequence encodes CASSAGPQSYEQYF.

Written as DNA, the CDR3 is TGTGCCAGCAGCCGGGACAGGGCGGGTGGCTACACCTTC. Its protein is CASSRDRAGGYTF. The rearrangement uses TRBV6-5 and TRBJ1-2, with 9 nucleotides matching TRBD1. Germline V lookup: CDR1 MNHEY, CDR2 SVGAGI. The CDR3 is made up of 13 amino acids. Trimming cost V 6 bases and J 7 bases; bases outside gene matches: 6.

This chain links TRBV7-9 with TRBJ2-5; D possibly corresponds to TRBD2 (6 bases). This CDR3 is built from 14 residues. The V gene lost 1 base and the J gene lost 4 bases, with 10 bases spanning the gap. Germline V gene lookup returns CDR1 SEHNR and CDR2 FQNEAQ (reference sequence). The CDR3 DNA reads TGTGCCAGCAGCTTAGTGGGGGGTACAGAGACCCAGTACTTC. Protein: CASSLVGGTETQYF.

The rearrangement links TRBV9 to TRBJ2-5; the match to TRBD2 covers 11 bases. V lost 3 bases to trimming and J lost 5 bases; unmatched junction nucleotides: 6. The germline gives CDR1 SGDLS, CDR2 YYNGEE. The CDR3 length is 15 residues. The CDR3 loop reads CASSGSGGARETQYF. CDR3 nucleotides: TGTGCCAGCAGCGGTAGCGGGGGGGCTCGGGAGACCCAGTACTTC.

This chain joins TRBV5-1 and TRBJ2-1, with 14 bases fitting TRBD2. The length of the CDR3 is 20 residues. Germline V gene lookup returns CDR1 SGHRS and CDR2 YFSETQ. With 3 bases clipped from V and 0 bases from J, the junction kept 11 bases outside the gene matches. The CDR3 is CASSSPGLAGVGSSYNEQFF. CDR3 DNA sequence: TGCGCCAGCAGCTCACCGGGACTAGCGGGAGTGGGAAGCTCCTACAATGAGCAGTTCTTC.

V is TRBV5-4 and J is TRBJ1-2; TRBD1 agrees at 7 bases. From germline, CDR1 is SGHNT and CDR2 YYREEE (reference sequence). The CDR3 consists of 14 residues. The trim removed 2 bases at V and 6 bases at J, leaving 7 bases unmatched. CDR3 loop: CASSFDREGNGYTF. The CDR3 nucleotides are TGTGCCAGCAGCTTCGACAGGGAAGGGAATGGCTACACCTTC.

The gene calls are TRBV5-1 and TRBJ2-6, with 10 bases identical to TRBD1. The CDR3 is made up of 17 amino acids. V gave up 3 bases and J gave up 4 bases; unmatched junction bases: 7. The germline V gene has CDR1 SGHRS and CDR2 YFSETQ. CDR3 nucleotides: TGCGCCAGCAGCTACAGACAGGGGGCGGGAGGGGCCAACGTCCTGACTTTC. Its translation: CASSYRQGAGGANVLTF.

V and J are TRBV28 and TRBJ1-5; TRBD1 agrees at 11 bases. This CDR3 has 14 residues. Looked up from germline, CDR1 is MDHEN and CDR2 is SYDVKM. Trimming took 3 bases from V and 6 from J; bases not matched to a gene: 1. The CDR3 reads CASSLDRGRQPQHF. The CDR3 nucleotides are TGTGCCAGCAGTTTGGACAGGGGGCGTCAGCCCCAGCATTTT.

The chain is built from TRBV6-1 and TRBJ1-1; D not certain. There are 14 residues in the CDR3. Trimming removed 10 bases at V and 1 base at J, with 16 bases between. The germline V gene has CDR1 MNHNS and CDR2 SASEGT. The CDR3 DNA reads as TGTGCCACCGGCGAAAGGAGAGCGAACACTGAAGCTTTCTTT. Translation: CATGERRANTEAFF.

This rearrangement joins TRBV7-2 to TRBJ1-1; 7 bases agree with TRBD1. The CDR3 consists of 18 residues. CDR1 and CDR2 from the germline V gene are SGHTA and FQGNSA. After removal of 3 bases from V and 7 bases from J, the junction contained 20 bases not matched to a gene. The DNA for the CDR3 is TGTGCCAGCAGCTTTACCCTTCCGGGAGGGGGCCGGTGGGTTGAAGCTTTCTTT. Amino acid sequence: CASSFTLPGGGRWVEAFF.

The rearrangement uses TRBV5-6 and TRBJ1-1; 8 bases are a match to TRBD1. The V gene end was trimmed by 0 bases and the J gene end by 5 bases; junction bases not matched to a gene: 0. Germline loops: CDR1 SGHDT, CDR2 YYEEEE. CDR3 length equals 13 residues. CDR3 sequence: CASSLGTGTEAFF. CDR3 in DNA: TGTGCCAGCAGCTTGGGGACAGGGACTGAAGCTTTCTTT.